The present TCR beta chain was sequenced within a study of shared clonotypes between healthy human individuals. Regarding the study as a whole: Sharing across four donors was highest in naive CD4 (around 5%) and lowest in memory CD8 (roughly 0.4%). Generally, naive subsets (rather than memory subsets) showed larger estimated richness.

Method: immunoSEQ multiplex PCR; TCRdb's copy keeps in-frame clones and lacks some. The top ten hold 0.5% to 0.6% of the sample, which has over a million clones, 78% seen once. Germline values: CDR1 SGHNT, CDR2 YYREEE (reference sequence). V was pared by 3 bases and J by 7 bases, with 9 bases of the junction left unmatched. This CDR3 is 15 amino acids long. Turning to this clone: The antigen is undetermined.

This chain connects TRBV5-4 to TRBJ2-3; 9 bases match TRBD2. Specimen: memory CD4+ T cells from PBMCs. Subset of the sample: CD45RA-negative fraction. This receptor was taken from a man in his late teens or twenties in good health. Some clones in this sample may be carry-over from other donors' samples. CDR3 sequence reads: CASSYASGVGYTQYF. CDR3 in DNA: TGTGCCAGCAGCTACGCTAGCGGGGTCGGCTATACGCAGTATTTT.